This T cell receptor beta chain was captured by sequencing in a study of identical twins. TCRdb independently ran MiXCR on the 5' RACE reads; one entry per CDR3 protein. The data hold 500,000 to 700,000 distinct CDR3 sequences, with about 7.1% observed a single time. The CDR3 spans 15 residues. Germline loops: CDR1 SGHRS, CDR2 YFSETQ. After removal of 4 bases from V and 6 bases from J, the junction contained 5 bases not matched to a gene. These records were also assigned to another study, of yellow fever vaccine responses in identical twins.

The specimen sequenced was PBMCs. J is TRBJ2-1 and V is TRBV5-1, with 12 bases fitting TRBD2. This TCR was sampled from a woman aged 18-29 years in good health. CDR3 coding DNA: TGCGCCAGCAGCGTGACTAGCGGGAGCGGCAATGAGCAGTTCTTC. Amino acid sequence: CASSVTSGSGNEQFF.